The 26 T cell receptor beta chains below were found in one sample sequenced in a study of cytomegalovirus exposure and HLA in healthy donors. The study ran its PCR with 60 Vbeta and 13 Jbeta primers. The protocol was immunoSEQ multiplex PCR, while the TCRdb copy is restricted to in-frame clones and leaves out a portion. The sample lists 150,000 to 200,000 clones; approximately 78% were seen once. The sequencing sample was made of PBMCs. All receptors come from a woman in her forties in good health and CMV-seronegative.

The V and J genes are TRBV18 and TRBJ1-5; tentative D call: TRBD1 (5 bases). Trimming took 11 bases from V and 7 from J, leaving 12 bases between them. CDR1 and CDR2 (germline): KGHSH, LQKENI. CDR3 size: 11 residues. The CDR3 here is CAFSGGQPQHF. Here the CDR3 DNA reads TGTGCCTTTAGTGGGGGGCAGCCCCAGCATTTT.

The chain has TRBV7-9 and TRBJ1-1, with D unclear. Germline V lookup: CDR1 SEHNR, CDR2 FQNEAQ (reference sequence). The CDR3 totals 11 residues. With 7 bases removed from V and 4 bases from J, the gap between germline ends came to 7 bases. CDR3 loop: CASTRSTEAFF. Written as DNA, the CDR3 is TGTGCCAGCACCCGGAGCACTGAAGCTTTCTTT.

The J gene is TRBJ2-1, the V gene TRBV16, with D unresolved. The germline CDR1 and CDR2 sequences are KGHSY and FQNENV. The CDR3 has 12 amino acids. Trimming left V 0 bases short and J 9 bases short, with 6 bases between. In nucleotides, the CDR3 is TGTGCCAGCAGCCAATCTTCTTCTGAGCAGTTCTTC. This codes for CASSQSSSEQFF.

This clone was counted a single time. The junction shows a germline mismatch at one end, possibly a read error. The V call is TRBV2, the J call TRBJ2-1; weak D call: TRBD1 (5 bases). Germline CDR1 reads SNHLY; CDR2 reads FYNNEI. The CDR3 spans 12 residues. Here the CDR3 reads CASNQPQGLFIF. CDR3 nucleotides: TGTGCCAGCAACCAACCTCAGGGTCTGTTTATCTTC.

This chain connects TRBV2 to TRBJ1-1; D possibly corresponds to TRBD1 (6 bases). The CDR3 spans 12 residues. Germline assignment: CDR1 SNHLY and CDR2 FYNNEI. Trimming removed 7 bases from V and 5 bases from J, with 11 bases in between. The DNA of the CDR3 is TGTGCCAGCACCCTGAGGGGGACTGAAGCTTTCTTT. It specifies CASTLRGTEAFF.

The chain uses TRBV18 and TRBJ1-6; D uncertain. Germline V CDR1 and CDR2: KGHSH, LQKENI. The CDR3 consists of 17 residues. Trimming removed 8 bases at V and 0 bases at J, with 17 bases between. This chain's CDR3 is CASGGIAGSSYNSPLHF. The CDR3 DNA follows: TGTGCCAGCGGAGGAATCGCCGGTAGCTCCTATAATTCACCCCTCCACTTT. Combining the CDR3 with reference TRBV18 and TRBJ1-6 gives the whole variable domain NAGVMQNPRHLVRRRGQEARLRCSPMKGHSHVYWYRQLPEEGLKFMVYLQKENIIDESGMPKERFSAEFPKEGPSILRIQQVVRGDSAAYFCASGGIAGSSYNSPLHFGNGTRLTVT.

In its sample, this clone was seen a few times. V is TRBV2 and J is TRBJ1-1; 7 bases are shared with TRBD1. The V gene end was trimmed by 9 bases and the J gene end by 0 bases; junction bases not matched to a gene: 4. The CDR3 has 13 residues. Germline V gene data show CDR1 as SNHLY and CDR2 as FYNNEI. The CDR3 reads CASGTAMNTEAFF. The CDR3 region has the DNA TGTGCCAGTGGGACAGCAATGAACACTGAAGCTTTCTTT.

The gene calls are TRBV12-5 and TRBJ1-2; D not resolved. The V and J ends lost 0 bases and 2 bases respectively, with 4 bases between them. CDR1 LGHNT and CDR2 FRNRAP come from the germline V gene. The CDR3 spans 13 residues. CDR3 DNA: TGTGCTAGTGGTTTGGTACACAACTATGGCTACACCTTC. As protein: CASGLVHNYGYTF.

The J gene is TRBJ1-1, the V gene TRBV6-5, with 8 bases matching TRBD1. Germline values: CDR1 MNHEY, CDR2 SVGAGI. V lost 4 bases, J lost 7 bases, and 5 bases stayed unmatched. The CDR3 has 13 amino acids. CDR3 region: CASSSDREGEAFF. The CDR3 DNA follows: TGTGCCAGCAGTTCGGACAGGGAAGGTGAAGCTTTCTTT.

This sequence joins TRBV19 and TRBJ1-2, with 10 bases fitting TRBD1. The CDR3 totals 15 residues. V shed 4 bases and J 2 bases; nucleotides not matched to a gene: 4. Germline-derived CDR1 and CDR2 are LNHDA and SQIVND (reference sequence). The CDR3 loop reads CASSNTGQGNYGYTF. For the CDR3, the DNA is TGTGCCAGTAGTAACACGGGACAGGGGAACTATGGCTACACCTTC.

The gene calls are TRBV13 and TRBJ2-1; 10 bases map to TRBD2. Per the germline V gene, CDR1 is PRHDT and CDR2 is FYEKMQ (reference sequence). J was trimmed by 0 bases and V by 4 bases; bases with no gene match: 3. The CDR3 extends over 16 amino acids. Written as DNA, the CDR3 is TGTGCCAGCAGCTCTAGCGGGGGCCCCTCCTACAATGAGCAGTTCTTC. This gives the protein CASSSSGGPSYNEQFF.

CDR3 protein: CASSQGLAETYNEQFF. DNA for the CDR3: TGTGCCAGCAGCCAGGGACTAGCGGAGACTTACAATGAGCAGTTCTTC. V gene TRBV4-2 combines with J gene TRBJ2-1, with 11 bases matching TRBD2. Germline-derived CDR1 and CDR2 are LGHNA and YNFKEQ. Trimming took 3 bases from V and 4 from J; bases not matched to a gene: 5. The CDR3 sequence is 16 residues long.

V usage is TRBV28 and J usage is TRBJ1-2; unclear D gene. This CDR3 has 14 residues. The germline V and J ends were trimmed by 1 base and 6 bases, with 12 bases remaining between them. Germline values: CDR1 MDHEN, CDR2 SYDVKM. CDR3 nucleotides: TGTGCCAGCAGTTTATACTCGGGGATTAATGGCTACACCTTC. Translating gives CASSLYSGINGYTF.

This clone showed up just a few times. This chain joins TRBV5-1 and TRBJ1-1; D might be TRBD1 (6 bases). CDR1 is SGHRS and CDR2 is YFSETQ in the germline V gene. This CDR3 contains 12 residues. Trimming pared 5 bases from V and 5 bases from J, leaving 10 bases between. In DNA form, the CDR3 reads TGCGCCAGCAGGGAGACAGGTACTGAAGCTTTCTTT. It translates to CASRETGTEAFF.

The V call is TRBV7-2, the J call TRBJ2-3; D not certain. Trimming cost V 0 bases and J 3 bases, with 4 bases left between them. The CDR3 has 13 residues. Germline V CDR1 and CDR2: SGHTA, FQGNSA. The CDR3 coding sequence is TGTGCCAGCAGCTTAGCTTATACAGATACGCAGTATTTT. This encodes CASSLAYTDTQYF.

V usage is TRBV4-1 and J usage is TRBJ2-4; D is perhaps TRBD1 (5 bases). Per the germline V gene, CDR1 is MGHRA and CDR2 is YSYEKL. The CDR3 consists of 16 residues. Trimming left V 4 bases short and J 1 base short, with 14 bases between. The CDR3 nucleotides are TGCGCCAGCAGCCCCGGCCCAGGGAAGGCCAAAAACATTCAGTACTTC. Its protein product is CASSPGPGKAKNIQYF.

This clone was observed a few times. The chain has TRBV5-3 and TRBJ2-5, with 7 bases aligning to TRBD1. TRBV5-3 is an open reading frame whose function is uncertain. The CDR3 extends over 15 amino acids. V shed 1 base and J 2 bases; nucleotides not matched to a gene: 5. CDR3 DNA sequence: TGTGCCAGAAGCTTGTACAGGGGTTGGCAAGAGACCCAGTACTTC. This translates into CARSLYRGWQETQYF.

Comments on this clone: One junction end does not reproduce the germline sequence, and a read error may be involved. V usage is TRBV7-9 and J usage is TRBJ2-7, with TRBD1 identical over 7 bases. Germline V gene sequence: CDR1 SEHNR, CDR2 FQNEAQ (reference sequence). The CDR3 spans 12 residues. The CDR3 DNA is TGTTCCAGCAGCGCCACAGGGGACGAGCAGTACTTC. It specifies CSSSATGDEQYF.

CDR3 sequence (DNA): TGTGCCAGCAGCCTAGGGACAGTAGGTCAAGAGACCCAGTACTTC. Translation gives CASSLGTVGQETQYF. The chain has TRBV5-8 and TRBJ2-5, with 7 bases identical to TRBD1. This CDR3 is built from 15 residues. From germline, CDR1 is SGHTS and CDR2 YDEGEE. J lost 2 bases, V lost 4 bases, and 8 bases had no gene match.

The CDR3 bases are TGCGCCAGCAGCTTGGCCCAGGCCGCCGAAAAACTGTTTTTT. This codes for CASSLAQAAEKLFF. The rearrangement links TRBV5-1 to TRBJ1-4; D gene unclear. Trimming pared 0 bases from V and 8 bases from J, leaving 11 bases between. Looked up from germline, CDR1 is SGHRS and CDR2 is YFSETQ. The CDR3 spans 14 residues. Together with reference TRBV5-1 and TRBJ1-4, the CDR3 gives the full variable domain: KAGVTQTPRYLIKTRGQQVTLSCSPISGHRSVSWYQQTPGQGLQFLFEYFSETQRNKGNFPGRFSGRQFSNSRSEMNVSTLELGDSALYLCASSLAQAAEKLFFGSGTQLSVL.

The chain combines TRBV5-6 with TRBJ2-7, with TRBD1 identical over 8 bases. CDR1 and CDR2 from the germline V gene are SGHDT and YYEEEE. With V trimmed by 4 bases and J by 0 bases, 6 bases remained unmatched. The CDR3 consists of 15 residues. CDR3 sequence: CASSATGGSSYEQYF. The DNA of the CDR3 is TGTGCCAGCAGCGCAACAGGGGGTTCCTCCTACGAGCAGTACTTC.

This clone was picked up a small number of times. The CDR3 protein is CASSPPLTRTDTQYF. The DNA for the CDR3 is TGCGCCAGCAGCCCCCCCCTCACTAGGACAGATACGCAGTATTTT. The gene calls are TRBV4-1 and TRBJ2-3; D is perhaps TRBD2 (5 bases). Germline V CDR1 and CDR2: MGHRA, YSYEKL. The CDR3 runs 15 residues. The V end lost 4 bases, the J end lost 3 bases, and 14 bases lay between the germline ends.

This clone was seen a handful of times. The chain carries TRBV9 and TRBJ2-3; 8 bases line up with TRBD2. The CDR3 loop spans 17 amino acids. Germline V gene data show CDR1 as SGDLS and CDR2 as YYNGEE. J gave up 2 bases and V 4 bases, and 12 bases lay outside the gene matches. This CDR3 reads CASSLVGGGGNTDTQYF. CDR3 nucleotides: TGTGCCAGCAGCCTTGTGGGGGGCGGGGGGAACACAGATACGCAGTATTTT.

This chain uses TRBV14 with TRBJ2-3; 12 bases agree with TRBD2. Trimming at V came to 2 bases and at J to 4 bases, leaving 7 bases not matched to a gene. Looked up from germline, CDR1 is SGHDN and CDR2 is FVKESK. The CDR3 covers 17 residues. The CDR3 is CASSQHQLAGGPDTQYF. CDR3 sequence (DNA): TGTGCCAGCAGCCAACATCAACTAGCGGGGGGCCCAGATACGCAGTATTTT.

This rearrangement joins TRBV18 to TRBJ1-1; TRBD1 matches at 8 bases. The CDR3 runs to 14 residues. Germline loops: CDR1 KGHSH, CDR2 LQKENI. After removal of 4 bases from V and 3 bases from J, the junction contained 4 bases not matched to a gene. The CDR3 loop reads CASSQQGGDTEAFF. The DNA of the CDR3 is TGTGCCAGCTCACAACAGGGGGGGGACACTGAAGCTTTCTTT. Full variable domain (missing parts from reference TRBV18 and TRBJ1-1): NAGVMQNPRHLVRRRGQEARLRCSPMKGHSHVYWYRQLPEEGLKFMVYLQKENIIDESGMPKERFSAEFPKEGPSILRIQQVVRGDSAAYFCASSQQGGDTEAFFGQGTRLTVV.

This clone showed up just once. V and J are TRBV28 and TRBJ1-4; D not certain. Germline V CDR1 and CDR2: MDHEN, SYDVKM. V was clipped by 8 bases and J by 1 base, with 11 bases between them. The CDR3 loop spans 14 amino acids. CDR3 loop: CASGLQLTNEKLFF. In DNA, the CDR3 is TGTGCCAGCGGGTTACAGCTAACTAATGAAAAACTGTTTTTT.